This TCR beta chain was documented in a study of T cell responses to AZD1222 COVID-19 vaccine (dated by TCRdb to the early 2020s). Context from the whole study: AZD1222 recipients whose second dose came at about 4 weeks and those whose second dose came at about 12 weeks were combined into one group, since spike-specific TCR depth and breadth did not differ between the two schedules. Trial participants were enrolled by age into subgroups of 18-55, 56-69 and 70-plus years, and roughly 150, 30 and 60 TCR-sequenced participants, respectively, were included in these subgroups. A total of 230 to 250 trial participants underwent TCR sequencing, of whom about 210 received two doses of AZD1222 and approximately 25 received two doses of the MenACWY control vaccine.

The time point label, read with the paper, signifies: baseline before first vaccination. Vaccinee samples were obtained from the UK trials COV001 and COV002, which included a single-blind randomized controlled phase 2/3 trial of AZD1222 (ChAdOx1 nCoV-19) in healthy adults. For TCRbeta chain sequencing, PBMC samples were collected from trial participants at day 0 and at day 28 after the second dose. Remarks on this clone: Its binding antigen is unknown. No much larger clone exists at a distance of one base, and base qualities are not known.

The CDR3 regions of human TCRbeta chains were subjected to immunosequencing. On the authors' methods: TCRs in the repertoires were matched against a reference library of SARS-CoV-2-specific TCRs that had been generated with the MIRA antigen-specificity platform. Breadth meant the fraction of unique TCRs that were SARS-CoV-2-associated, whereas depth meant the fraction of total T cells that were SARS-CoV-2-associated. Using the MIRA data, every spike-specific TCR was mapped to the spike region that the TCR reacted to and assigned to either a CD4 or a CD8 class. Log10-transformed breadth and depth values were compared by one-way ANOVA with Sidak's multiple comparisons tests. TCRdb carries this immuneACCESS record with in-frame sequences only. Its versions omit some clonotypes, under half of them owing to an unresolved V gene in the studies checked, with the rest unexplained. V and J calls and clone size are copied from that table; D and trimming were computed from the DNA. A total of roughly 100,000 clones appear in this sample, more than 75% of them only once. Over 8% of the sample comes from the top ten.

Broader findings and caveats from the paper: After two AZD1222 doses, spike-specific TCR breadth and depth were significantly higher than at day 0 and than in MenACWY recipients. No day 14 peak-response samples were available, so repertoires were characterized only after the peak T cell response. Conclusions about previously exposed vaccinees were limited because only six or seven AZD1222 recipients were SARS-CoV-2 seropositive at baseline. Vaccine-associated CD4 TCRs spanned the whole spike protein, with dominant responses in regions 160-218 and 743-854. Participants were mostly white British, with more females than males. The authors suggested clonal diversity may have been underestimated. Nearly half of unique spike-specific TCRs reportedly recognized epitopes outside regions mutated in the B.1.351 and B.1.1.7 variants. The 56-69-year group was small, and its depth increase did not reach significance, likely because of low power.

Trimming removed 7 bases from V and 8 bases from J; the gene matches leave 11 bases unexplained. The CDR3, from cysteine to phenylalanine, totals 15 residues. Only the CDR3 portion is preserved as DNA: 45 bases, with reading frame beginning at the first base. From the germline V gene (reference sequence), CDR1 is PRHDT and CDR2 is FYEKMQ. Material: peripheral blood, obtained on day 0 of AZD1222 vaccination. The chain links TRBV13 with TRBJ1-2, and TRBD1 aligns with 12 junction nucleotides. This TCR was recovered from an adult in good health. CDR3 region: CASTDLGTGGFGYTF. The DNA sequence is TGTGCCAGCACCGACTTAGGGACAGGGGGCTTCGGCTACACCTTC.